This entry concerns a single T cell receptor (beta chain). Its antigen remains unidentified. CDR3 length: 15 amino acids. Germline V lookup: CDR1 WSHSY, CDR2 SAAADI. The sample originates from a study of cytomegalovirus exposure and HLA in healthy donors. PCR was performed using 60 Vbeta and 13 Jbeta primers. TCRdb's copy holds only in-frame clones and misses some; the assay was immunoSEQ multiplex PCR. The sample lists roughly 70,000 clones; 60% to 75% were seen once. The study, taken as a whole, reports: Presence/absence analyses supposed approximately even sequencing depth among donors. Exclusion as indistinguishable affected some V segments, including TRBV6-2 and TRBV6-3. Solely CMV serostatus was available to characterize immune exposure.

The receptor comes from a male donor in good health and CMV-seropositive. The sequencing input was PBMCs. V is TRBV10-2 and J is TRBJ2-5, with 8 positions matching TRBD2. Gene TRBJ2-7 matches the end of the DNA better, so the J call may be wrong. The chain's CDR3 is CASSERAGVVYEQYF. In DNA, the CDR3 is TGCGCCAGCAGTGAAAGAGCGGGAGTGGTCTACGAGCAGTACTTC.